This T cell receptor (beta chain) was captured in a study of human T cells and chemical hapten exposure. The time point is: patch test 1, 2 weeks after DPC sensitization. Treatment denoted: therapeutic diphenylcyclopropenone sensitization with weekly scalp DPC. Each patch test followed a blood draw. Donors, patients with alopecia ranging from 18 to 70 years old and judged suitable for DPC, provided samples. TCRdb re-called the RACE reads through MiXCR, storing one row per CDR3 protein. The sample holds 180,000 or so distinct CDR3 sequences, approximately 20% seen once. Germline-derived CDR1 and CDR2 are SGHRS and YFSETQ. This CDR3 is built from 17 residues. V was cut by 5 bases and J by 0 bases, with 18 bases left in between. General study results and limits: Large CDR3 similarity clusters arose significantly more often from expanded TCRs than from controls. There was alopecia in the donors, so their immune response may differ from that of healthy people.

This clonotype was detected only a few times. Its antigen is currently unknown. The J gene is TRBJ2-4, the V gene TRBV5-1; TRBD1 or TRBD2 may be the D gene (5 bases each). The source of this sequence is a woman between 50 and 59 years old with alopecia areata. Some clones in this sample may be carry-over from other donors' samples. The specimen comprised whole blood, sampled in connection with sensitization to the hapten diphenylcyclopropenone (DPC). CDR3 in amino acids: CASREDQERGAKNIQYF. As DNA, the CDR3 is TGCGCCAGCAGGGAGGACCAGGAAAGGGGAGCCAAAAACATTCAGTACTTC.